The clone carrying this T cell receptor beta chain showed up many times. These data are taken from a study of T cells in Graves' hyperthyroidism and ophthalmopathy. For the study at large: Before treatment of any kind, peripheral blood was taken at initial diagnosis.

Criteria for exclusion of patients were uncontrolled infection, other autoimmune disease, pregnancy or lactation. Each diagnosis was grounded in clinical symptoms, serum thyroxine and TRAb, thyroid ultrasound, and orbital computed tomography. PBMCs were sourced from approximately 9.3 ml fresh peripheral blood. Using RNA transcripts as the source, TCR beta CDR3 regions were amplified. The study used the HTBI primer set for a first-round RT-PCR of the TCR CDR3. TCRdb passed the multiplex PCR reads through MiXCR, listing each CDR3 protein once. The data show around 340,000 distinct CDR3 sequences, with approximately 15% seen just once and around a third held by the top ten. With 2 bases removed from V and 2 bases from J, the gap between germline ends came to 5 bases. From germline, CDR1 is DFQATT and CDR2 SNEGSKA (reference sequence). CDR3 size: 12 residues.

Source material: blood. V is TRBV20-1 and J is TRBJ2-3; D is ambiguous. The clonotype comes from a man aged 30 to 45 with Graves' hyperthyroidism. CDR3 amino acids: CSARSTTDTQYF. As DNA, the CDR3 is TGCAGTGCTAGATCGACCACAGATACGCAGTATTTT.